The clone carrying this T cell receptor (beta chain) is a singleton in its sample. Its antigen is unidentified. The donors were adults (healthy and HIV-negative) with no recent acute infections or vaccinations. Repertoires were generated with immunoSEQ multiplex PCR, while TCRdb's copy carries only in-frame clones and drops some. The repertoire holds hundreds of thousands of clones, with roughly 73% as singletons. Trimming shortened V by 6 bases and J by 3 bases, and 18 bases separated the two germline ends. Germline V gene sequence: CDR1 SQVTM, CDR2 ANQGSEA. This CDR3 is 14 amino acids long. The data stem from a study of shared clonotypes between healthy human individuals. General study points: What limited the represented genetic and exposure-history diversity was the small number of donors.

This sequence was found in a woman in her 30s in good health. The chain links TRBV29-1 to TRBJ2-7; D ambiguous. The sample consisted of memory CD4+ T cells sorted from blood. Sample subset: CD45RA-negative fraction. The CDR3 DNA follows: TGCAGCGTGAATACTGGGTCGGGCATCTACGAGCAGTACTTC. Translation: CSVNTGSGIYEQYF.